This is a list of T cell receptor beta chains from one sample in a study of immune heterogeneity within non-small cell lung tumors. MiXCR was run by TCRdb on the multiplex PCR reads, yielding one entry per CDR3 protein. This table holds about 21,000 distinct CDR3 sequences, 28% found once. Sequencing was performed on lung tumor tissue. These receptors were obtained from a man aged 35-49 years with non-small cell lung cancer. Each CDR3 is given with its conserved first and last residue. The D gene is left open where the match is weak. The listing skips clone size in some rows; elsewhere it reads once, few, many or a size class.

V gene	clone size	D gene	J gene	CDR3 DNA	CDR3 protein
TRBV11-1	many	-	TRBJ2-7	TGTGCCAGCAGCACCACCTACGAGCAGTACTTC	CASSTTYEQYF
TRBV28	many	-	TRBJ1-2	TGTGCCAGCAGTTTAGATCCGTCCGCCTATGGCTACACCTTC	CASSLDPSAYGYTF
TRBV20-1	few	TRBD2	TRBJ2-1	TGCAGTGCCACTTCATATTCCGGGACTAGCGGGTCCTACAATGAGCAGTTCTTC	CSATSYSGTSGSYNEQFF
TRBV20-1	medium-sized	TRBD2	TRBJ2-7	TGCAGTGCTAGAGGTCGACTAGCGGCCTACGAGCAGTACTTC	CSARGRLAAYEQYF
TRBV5-1	-	TRBD1	TRBJ1-2	TGCGCCAGCAGTCCCTCGGGACAGGATAGCTATGGCTACACCTTC	CASSPSGQDSYGYTF
TRBV2	medium-sized	-	TRBJ1-2	TGTGCCAGCACTGGAGCCTGGAACTATGGCTACACCTTC	CASTGAWNYGYTF
TRBV5-1	-	TRBD1	TRBJ2-2	TGCGCCATCGGGACAGGAATGAGCACCGGGGAGCTGTTTTTT	CAIGTGMSTGELFF
TRBV7-6	many	-	TRBJ1-2	TGTGCCAGCAGCCTAACATCGACAGCTAACTATGGCTACACCTTC	CASSLTSTANYGYTF
TRBV6-5	-	-	TRBJ2-7	TGTGCCAGCAGTTACTCCCCCCCGGGAGAGCAGTACTTC	CASSYSPPGEQYF
TRBV18	few	-	TRBJ1-5	TGTGCCAGCTCTCAATTGGGTCTGGGCAATCAGCCCCAGCATTTT	CASSQLGLGNQPQHF
TRBV5-6	few	-	TRBJ2-5	TGTGCCAGCAGCTCCTGGAACCAAGAGACCCAGTACTTC	CASSSWNQETQYF
TRBV11-2	-	TRBD2	TRBJ2-1	TGTGCCAGCAGGACTCTCGGACTAGCGGGAGGTTCCTACAATGAGCAGTTCTTC	CASRTLGLAGGSYNEQFF
TRBV7-9	-	-	TRBJ2-3	TGTGCCACCAACCCAGAGGCCCAGGGGAGCACAGATACGCAGTATTTT	CATNPEAQGSTDTQYF
TRBV5-1	few	-	TRBJ1-1	TGCGCCAGCAGCTTGGGCTGGACAAACACGGAGGCTTTCTTT	CASSLGWTNTEAFF
TRBV7-8	few	-	TRBJ1-5	TGTGCCAGCAGCTCGGTGGGGGTTCGACCTAATCAGCCCCAGCATTTT	CASSSVGVRPNQPQHF
TRBV19	-	-	TRBJ2-5	TGTGCCAGTAGTAGGGGGGGGCAGGTTTTGGAGACCCAGTACTTC	CASSRGGQVLETQYF
TRBV6-1	many	-	TRBJ1-2	TGTGCCAGCAGTAGAACCCAGGACTATGGCTACACCTTC	CASSRTQDYGYTF
TRBV5-1	few	TRBD1	TRBJ2-6	TGCGCCAGCAGCTTTAACATCGGACAGGGGGTTCGTGGGGCCAACGTCCTGACTTTC	CASSFNIGQGVRGANVLTF
TRBV6-2/TRBV6-3	many	-	TRBJ2-7	TGTGCCAGCAGTTACCGGGGCAAACGGGACTACGAGCAGTACTTC	CASSYRGKRDYEQYF
TRBV20-1	few	-	TRBJ2-1	TGCAGTGCCCCTGGCGGTAGCTCCTACAATGAGCAGTTCTTC	CSAPGGSSYNEQFF
TRBV12-3/TRBV12-4	many	TRBD1	TRBJ1-5	TGTGCCAGCAGTTTAGGGAAAAGGTTGGGGACAGGGCGAAGGCAGCCCCAGCATTTT	CASSLGKRLGTGRRQPQHF
TRBV7-9	few	TRBD2	TRBJ2-7	TGTGCCAGCAGCTCGGCGCAGCGGGGCTCCTACGAGCAGTACTTC	CASSSAQRGSYEQYF
TRBV28	few	TRBD2	TRBJ2-3	TGTGCCAGCAGTTTATTTCTAGCGGGTGAAGATACGCAGTATTTT	CASSLFLAGEDTQYF
TRBV12-3/TRBV12-4	few	TRBD2	TRBJ2-4	TGTGCCAGCAGTCCTGGACTAGCGGCTATTCAGTACTTC	CASSPGLAAIQYF
TRBV5-4	-	-	TRBJ1-1	TGTGCCAGCAGCTTGCTGAACACTGAAGCTTTCTTT	CASSLLNTEAFF
TRBV7-2	many	-	TRBJ2-1	TGTGCCAGCAGCGCGCGGGCGTTCGGGGAGTACAATGAGCAGTTCTTC	CASSARAFGEYNEQFF
TRBV18	few	-	TRBJ2-1	TGTGCCAGCTCACCAAACAGGGCCGGGGCTAGCACTGAGCAGTTCTTC	CASSPNRAGASTEQFF
TRBV20-1	-	-	TRBJ1-1	TGCAGTGCTAGATCCGGGGCTGGGAACACTGAAGCTTTCTTT	CSARSGAGNTEAFF
TRBV5-6	once	TRBD1	TRBJ2-5	TGTGCCAGCAGCCCCGGGACAGACCAGTCCCAGTACTTC	CASSPGTDQSQYF
TRBV5-1	-	TRBD1	TRBJ2-2	TGCGCCAGCCGGACAGGCTCGAACACCGGGGAGCTGTTTTTT	CASRTGSNTGELFF
TRBV6-1	-	-	TRBJ1-4	TGTGCCAGCACCCAGACCGCAACTAATGAAAAACTGTTTTTT	CASTQTATNEKLFF
TRBV5-1	few	TRBD1	TRBJ2-2	TGCGCCAGCAGGTCCGGCGGACAGGGGAACACCGGGGAGCTGTTTTTT	CASRSGGQGNTGELFF